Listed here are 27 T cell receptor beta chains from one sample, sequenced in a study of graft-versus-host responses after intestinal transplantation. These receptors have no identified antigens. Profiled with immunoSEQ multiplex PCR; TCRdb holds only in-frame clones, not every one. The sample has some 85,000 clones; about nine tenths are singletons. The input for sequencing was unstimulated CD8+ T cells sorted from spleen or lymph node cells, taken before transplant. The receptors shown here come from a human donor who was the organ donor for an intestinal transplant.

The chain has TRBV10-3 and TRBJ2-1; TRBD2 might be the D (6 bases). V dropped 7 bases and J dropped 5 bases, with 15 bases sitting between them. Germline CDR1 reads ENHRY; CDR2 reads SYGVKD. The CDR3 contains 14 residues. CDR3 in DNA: TGTGCCATCAAACTGGCGGGGCAACACAATGAGCAGTTCTTC. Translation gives CAIKLAGQHNEQFF.

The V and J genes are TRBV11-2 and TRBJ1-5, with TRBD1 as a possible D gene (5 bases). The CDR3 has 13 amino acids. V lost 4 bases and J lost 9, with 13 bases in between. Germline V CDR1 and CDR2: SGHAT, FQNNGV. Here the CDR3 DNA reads TGTGCCAGCAGCTCAGGAACAGGCGGGCCCCAGCATTTT. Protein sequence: CASSSGTGGPQHF.

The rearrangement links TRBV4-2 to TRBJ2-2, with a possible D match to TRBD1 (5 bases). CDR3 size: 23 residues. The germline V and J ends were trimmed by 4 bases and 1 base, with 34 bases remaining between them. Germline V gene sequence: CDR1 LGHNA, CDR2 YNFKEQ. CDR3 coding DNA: TGTGCCAGCAGCCCACGCTTTTCCCCCGTTTCTTCCACAGGAGATCGGAACACCGGGGAGCTGTTTTTT. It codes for CASSPRFSPVSSTGDRNTGELFF.

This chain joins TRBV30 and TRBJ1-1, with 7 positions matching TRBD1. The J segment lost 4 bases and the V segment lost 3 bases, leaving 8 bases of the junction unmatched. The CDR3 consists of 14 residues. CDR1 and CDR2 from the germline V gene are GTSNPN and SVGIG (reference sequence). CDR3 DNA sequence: TGTGCCTGGAGCCCGATCCCAGGGGGCACTGAAGCTTTCTTT. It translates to CAWSPIPGGTEAFF.

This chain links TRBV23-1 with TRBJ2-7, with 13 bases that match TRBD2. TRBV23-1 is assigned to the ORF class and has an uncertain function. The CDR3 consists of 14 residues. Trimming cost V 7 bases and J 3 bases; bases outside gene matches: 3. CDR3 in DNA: TGCGCCAGCACACTAGCGGGGGGGTACTACGAGCAGTACTTC. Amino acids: CASTLAGGYYEQYF.

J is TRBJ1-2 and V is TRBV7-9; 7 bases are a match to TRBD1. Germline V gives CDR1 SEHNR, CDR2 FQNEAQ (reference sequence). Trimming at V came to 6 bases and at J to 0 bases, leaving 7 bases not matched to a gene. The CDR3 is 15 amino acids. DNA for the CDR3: TGTGCCAGCAGGTCTACAAGGGGGCCTAACTATGGCTACACCTTC. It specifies CASRSTRGPNYGYTF.

CDR3 amino acids: CSVGALGREGHYEQYF. DNA for the CDR3: TGCAGCGTTGGGGCCTTGGGGAGGGAAGGCCACTACGAGCAGTACTTC. The chain employs TRBV29-1 and TRBJ2-7; TRBD2 matches 7 bases. With 4 bases clipped from V and 3 bases from J, the junction kept 15 bases outside the gene matches. This CDR3 is 16 amino acids long. CDR1 SQVTM and CDR2 ANQGSEA come from the germline V gene.

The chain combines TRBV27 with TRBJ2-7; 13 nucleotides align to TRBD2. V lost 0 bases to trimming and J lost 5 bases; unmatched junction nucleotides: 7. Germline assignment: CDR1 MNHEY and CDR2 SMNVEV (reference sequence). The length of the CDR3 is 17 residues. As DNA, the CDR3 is TGTGCCAGCAGTTTATCCCAGACTAGCGGGGGGCACGACGAGCAGTACTTC. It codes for CASSLSQTSGGHDEQYF.

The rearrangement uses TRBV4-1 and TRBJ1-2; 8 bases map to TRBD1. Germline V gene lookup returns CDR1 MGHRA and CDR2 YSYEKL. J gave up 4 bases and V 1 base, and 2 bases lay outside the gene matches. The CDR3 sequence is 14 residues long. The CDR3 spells CASSQGTGSYGYTF. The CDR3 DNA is TGCGCCAGCAGCCAAGGGACAGGGAGCTATGGCTACACCTTC.

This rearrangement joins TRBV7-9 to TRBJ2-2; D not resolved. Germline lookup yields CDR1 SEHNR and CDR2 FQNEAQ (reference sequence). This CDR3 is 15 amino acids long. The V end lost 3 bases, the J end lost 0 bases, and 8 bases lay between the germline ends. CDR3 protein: CASSFGQANTGELFF. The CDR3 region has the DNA TGTGCCAGCAGCTTTGGGCAGGCGAACACCGGGGAGCTGTTTTTT.

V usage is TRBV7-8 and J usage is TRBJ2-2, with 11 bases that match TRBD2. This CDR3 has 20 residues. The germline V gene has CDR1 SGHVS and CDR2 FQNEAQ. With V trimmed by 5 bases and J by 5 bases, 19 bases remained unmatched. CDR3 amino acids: CASSPWRGTSGPEGTGELFF. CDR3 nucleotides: TGTGCCAGCAGCCCCTGGCGTGGGACTAGCGGCCCCGAAGGAACCGGGGAGCTGTTTTTT.

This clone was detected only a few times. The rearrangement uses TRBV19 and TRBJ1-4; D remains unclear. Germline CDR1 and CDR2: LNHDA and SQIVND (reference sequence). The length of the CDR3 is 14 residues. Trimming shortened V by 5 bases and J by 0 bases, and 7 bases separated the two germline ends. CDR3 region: CASSGGATNEKLFF. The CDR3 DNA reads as TGTGCCAGTAGTGGCGGTGCAACTAATGAAAAACTGTTTTTT.

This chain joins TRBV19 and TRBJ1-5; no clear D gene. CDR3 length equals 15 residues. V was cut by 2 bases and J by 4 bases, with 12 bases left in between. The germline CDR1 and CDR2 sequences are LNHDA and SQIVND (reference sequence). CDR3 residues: CASSISVLLNQPQHF. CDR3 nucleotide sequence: TGTGCCAGTAGTATATCGGTTCTACTAAATCAGCCCCAGCATTTT.

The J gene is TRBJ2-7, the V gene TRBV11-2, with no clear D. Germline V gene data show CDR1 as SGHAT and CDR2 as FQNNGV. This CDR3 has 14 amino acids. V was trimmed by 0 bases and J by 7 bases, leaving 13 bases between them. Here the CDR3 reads CASSLEWAIGEQYF. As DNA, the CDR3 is TGTGCCAGCAGCTTAGAGTGGGCAATCGGTGAGCAGTACTTC.

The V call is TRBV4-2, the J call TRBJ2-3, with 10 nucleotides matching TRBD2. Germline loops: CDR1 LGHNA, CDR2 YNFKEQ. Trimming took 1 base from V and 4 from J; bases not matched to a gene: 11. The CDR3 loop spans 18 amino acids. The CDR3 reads CASSQGLEAGGSADTQYF. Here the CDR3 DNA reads TGTGCCAGCAGCCAAGGCCTTGAAGCGGGGGGGTCCGCAGATACGCAGTATTTT.

DNA of the CDR3: TGTGCCAGCAGCTTAGCCTCAGGGGGCATTGAGAAACTGTTTTTT. It encodes CASSLASGGIEKLFF. The V gene is TRBV13, the J gene TRBJ1-4; 8 nucleotides line up with TRBD1. The CDR3 runs to 15 residues. CDR1 PRHDT and CDR2 FYEKMQ come from the germline V gene (reference sequence). Trimming removed 1 base from V and 11 bases from J; junction bases left unmatched: 9.

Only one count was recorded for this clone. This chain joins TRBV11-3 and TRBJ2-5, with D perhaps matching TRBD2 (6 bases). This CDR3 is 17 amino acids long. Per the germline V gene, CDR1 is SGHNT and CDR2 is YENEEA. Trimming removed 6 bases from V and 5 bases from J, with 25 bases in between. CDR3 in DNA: TGTGCCAGCAGACAAGCCGGACTATCTCTTAAGGGGGAGACCCAGTACTTC. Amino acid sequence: CASRQAGLSLKGETQYF.

The CDR3 bases are TGCGCCAGCAGCCAAGAATTAAGGACAGGCCTAAACTATGGCTACACCTTC. It yields the protein CASSQELRTGLNYGYTF. The chain carries TRBV4-3 and TRBJ1-2; TRBD1 aligns across 7 bases. V lost 0 bases to trimming and J lost 2 bases; unmatched junction nucleotides: 9. Germline V gene lookup returns CDR1 LGHNA and CDR2 YSLEER. The CDR3 loop spans 17 amino acids.

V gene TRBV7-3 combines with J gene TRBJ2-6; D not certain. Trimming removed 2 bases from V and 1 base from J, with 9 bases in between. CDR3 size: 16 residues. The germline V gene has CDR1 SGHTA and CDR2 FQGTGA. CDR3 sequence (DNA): TGTGCCAGCAGCTTACCTTCACTGTCTGGGGCCAACGTCCTGACTTTC. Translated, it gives CASSLPSLSGANVLTF.

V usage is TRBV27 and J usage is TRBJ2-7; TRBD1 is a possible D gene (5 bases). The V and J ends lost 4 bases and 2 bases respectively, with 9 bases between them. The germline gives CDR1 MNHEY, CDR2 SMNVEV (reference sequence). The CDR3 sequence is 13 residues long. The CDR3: CASSWGWTYEQYF. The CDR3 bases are TGTGCCAGCAGTTGGGGCTGGACCTACGAGCAGTACTTC.

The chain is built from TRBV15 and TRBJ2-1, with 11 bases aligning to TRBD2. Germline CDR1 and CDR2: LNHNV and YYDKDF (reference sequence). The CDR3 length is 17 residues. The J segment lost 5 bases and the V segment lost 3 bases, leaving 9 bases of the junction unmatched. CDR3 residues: CATSRSLYSGGDNEQFF. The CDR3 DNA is TGTGCCACCAGCAGGTCCCTTTATAGCGGGGGGGACAATGAGCAGTTCTTC.

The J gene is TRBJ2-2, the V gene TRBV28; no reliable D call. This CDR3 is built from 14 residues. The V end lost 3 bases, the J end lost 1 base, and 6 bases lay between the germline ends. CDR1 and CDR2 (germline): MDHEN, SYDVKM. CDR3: CASSLAQNTGELFF. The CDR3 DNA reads TGTGCCAGCAGTTTGGCACAGAACACCGGGGAGCTGTTTTTT.

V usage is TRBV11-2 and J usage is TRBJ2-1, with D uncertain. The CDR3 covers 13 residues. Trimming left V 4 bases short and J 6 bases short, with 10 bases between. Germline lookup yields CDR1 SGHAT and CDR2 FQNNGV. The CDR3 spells CASSYGRFNEQFF. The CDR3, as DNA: TGTGCCAGCAGCTATGGCAGATTCAATGAGCAGTTCTTC.

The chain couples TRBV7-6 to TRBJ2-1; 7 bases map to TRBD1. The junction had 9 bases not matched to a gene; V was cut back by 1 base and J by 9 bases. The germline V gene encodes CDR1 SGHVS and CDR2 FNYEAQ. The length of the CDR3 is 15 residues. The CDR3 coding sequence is TGTGCCAGCAGCTTAGGAGGGGGCGCGTGGGGTGAGCAGTTCTTC. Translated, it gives CASSLGGGAWGEQFF.

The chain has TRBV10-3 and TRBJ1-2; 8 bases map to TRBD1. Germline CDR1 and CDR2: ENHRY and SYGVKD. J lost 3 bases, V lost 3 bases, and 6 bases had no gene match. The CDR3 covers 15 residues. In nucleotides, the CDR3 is TGTGCCATCAGTGAAGGACAGGGCTGGGACTATGGCTACACCTTC. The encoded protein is CAISEGQGWDYGYTF.

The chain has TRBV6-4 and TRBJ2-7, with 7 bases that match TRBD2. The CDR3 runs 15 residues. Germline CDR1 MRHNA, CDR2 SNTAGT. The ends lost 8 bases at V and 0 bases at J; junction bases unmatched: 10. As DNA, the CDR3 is TGTGCCAGCGCCCAGGAAGCGGGGAGCTCCTACGAGCAGTACTTC. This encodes CASAQEAGSSYEQYF.

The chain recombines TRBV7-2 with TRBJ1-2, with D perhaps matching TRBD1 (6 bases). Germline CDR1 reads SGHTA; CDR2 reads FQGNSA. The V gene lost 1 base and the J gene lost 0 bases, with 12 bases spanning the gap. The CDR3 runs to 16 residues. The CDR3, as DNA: TGTGCCAGCAGCTTAGGGGGGACACCCACTAACTATGGCTACACCTTC. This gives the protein CASSLGGTPTNYGYTF.